Included here is one T cell receptor (beta chain) sequence, with context. The antigen remains undetermined. This record comes from a study of Ad26.COV2.S vaccination and SARS-CoV-2 variants. Study information: Each vaccinee took Ad26.COV2.S intramuscularly, once or twice 56 days apart. Whole-study results and caveats: Those who received the vaccine showed greater spike-specific TCR breadth than those given placebo. With respect to non-spike TCR breadth, vaccine and placebo recipients were similar.

Assay used: immunoSEQ multiplex PCR; TCRdb lists only in-frame clones, some missing. The repertoire has hundreds of thousands of clones, more than 70% of them found once; the top ten carry around 1.5%. Stated treatment: about 20 received Ad26.COV2.S at low or high dose, single or two shots; about five received placebo; per-sample allocation not given. At day 63 after the first vaccine or placebo injection, samples were drawn. A Boston donor was an adult aged 18-55 years. This TCR was recovered from a person between 18 and 65 years old who received the Ad26.COV2.S COVID-19 vaccine or a placebo. The sequences come from peripheral blood, collected in a trial of Ad26.COV2.S vaccine versus placebo.

The CDR3 DNA is TGCGCCAGCAGTTATGATCCAAGCGGTCAGAATGAGCAGTTCTTC. Translated: CASSYDPSGQNEQFF. The chain recombines TRBV5-1 with TRBJ2-1; D might be TRBD2 (5 bases). The V and J ends lost 5 bases and 7 bases respectively, with 19 bases between them. Germline V CDR1 and CDR2: SGHRS, YFSETQ. The CDR3 extends over 15 amino acids.